Presented here are 26 T cell receptor beta chains from one specimen sequenced in a study of blood T cell repertoires in COVID-19. Measured with immunoSEQ multiplex PCR; TCRdb has only the in-frame clones, and not every one. The table has 65,000 to 75,000 clones, about 81% seen once; the top ten hold 15% to 19%. The specimen was peripheral blood. The source of these receptors is a man aged 80 or over with acute or convalescent COVID-19.

V and J are TRBV4-3 and TRBJ2-3; tentative D call: TRBD1 (6 bases). Germline V gene data show CDR1 as LGHNA and CDR2 as YSLEER. CDR3 length: 16 amino acids. Trimming left V 0 bases short and J 4 bases short, with 14 bases between. The CDR3 loop reads CASSQDDRHGSDTQYF. As DNA, the CDR3 is TGCGCCAGCAGCCAAGATGACAGGCACGGTTCAGATACGCAGTATTTT.

CDR3 protein: CASSDDRDTDTQYF. CDR3 sequence (DNA): TGTGCCAGCAGTGACGACAGGGACACAGATACGCAGTATTTT. The rearrangement links TRBV2 to TRBJ2-3; 7 nucleotides align to TRBD1. This CDR3 spans 14 amino acids. Germline-derived CDR1 and CDR2 are SNHLY and FYNNEI. J lost 2 bases, V lost 3 bases, and 2 bases had no gene match.

The chain recombines TRBV19 with TRBJ2-7; no reliable D call. This CDR3 comprises 15 residues. Germline V gene data show CDR1 as LNHDA and CDR2 as SQIVND (reference sequence). V dropped 1 base and J dropped 4 bases, with 14 bases sitting between them. CDR3 protein: CASSIGVSPGYEQYF. Written as DNA, the CDR3 is TGTGCCAGTAGTATAGGCGTCAGCCCCGGGTACGAGCAGTACTTC.

The chain recombines TRBV6-1 with TRBJ1-3; the D gene is possibly TRBD1 (6 bases). This CDR3 has 16 residues. Germline V CDR1 and CDR2: MNHNS, SASEGT. V lost 3 bases and J 0 bases, leaving 12 bases between the germline ends. CDR3 protein: CASSEGRTVSGNTIYF. CDR3 bases: TGTGCCAGCAGTGAGGGAAGGACAGTCTCTGGAAACACCATATATTTT.

The chain carries TRBV6-2 or TRBV6-3 and TRBJ2-1; D gene uncertain. V lost 6 bases and J 4 bases, leaving 7 bases between the germline ends. The CDR3 has 12 amino acids. The germline V gene encodes CDR1 MNHEY and CDR2 SVGEGT. The CDR3 region is CASSQRYNEQFF. CDR3 coding DNA: TGTGCCAGCAGCCAGAGATACAATGAGCAGTTCTTC.

The V gene is TRBV4-2, the J gene TRBJ2-7; a weak D match, TRBD2 (6 bases). The V end was cut by 4 bases, the J end by 1 base, with 11 bases between. Germline CDR1 LGHNA, CDR2 YNFKEQ. The CDR3 covers 14 residues. CDR3 in amino acids: CASSPRGNSYEQYF. The CDR3 coding sequence is TGTGCCAGCAGCCCACGCGGGAATTCCTACGAGCAGTACTTC.

This chain links TRBV5-6 with TRBJ2-1; perhaps TRBD2 as D (5 bases). V was shortened by 3 bases and J by 8 bases, with 18 bases between the two germline ends. Germline CDR1 reads SGHDT; CDR2 reads YYEEEE. The CDR3 contains 15 residues. The CDR3 sequence is CASSYSVLKGYEQFF. The CDR3 coding sequence is TGTGCCAGCAGCTATAGCGTACTGAAGGGCTATGAGCAGTTCTTC.

This clone was detected a few times. J is TRBJ1-3 and V is TRBV11-2; D is possibly TRBD1 (6 bases). Germline-derived CDR1 and CDR2 are SGHAT and FQNNGV. The ends were cut back, 1 base at V and 0 bases at J, with 10 bases in the middle. The CDR3 has 16 residues. CDR3 in DNA: TGTGCCAGCAGCTTAGCCCGGGACAACTCTGGAAACACCATATATTTT. It yields the protein CASSLARDNSGNTIYF. Using reference TRBV11-2 and TRBJ1-3 for the parts outside the CDR3, the full variable domain is EAGVAQSPRYKIIEKRQSVAFWCNPISGHATLYWYQQILGQGPKLLIQFQNNGVVDDSQLPKDRFSAERLKGVDSTLKIQPAKLEDSAVYLCASSLARDNSGNTIYFGEGSWLTVV.

This clone showed up just a few times. The chain is built from TRBV10-3 and TRBJ1-5; D uncertain. V lost 2 bases and J 5 bases, leaving 10 bases between the germline ends. Germline CDR1 reads ENHRY; CDR2 reads SYGVKD. The CDR3 covers 14 residues. In DNA form, the CDR3 reads TGTGCCATCAGTGAGGTAGACAATGATCAGCCCCAGCATTTT. This encodes CAISEVDNDQPQHF.

J is TRBJ2-5 and V is TRBV19, with 7 nucleotides matching TRBD2. From germline, CDR1 is LNHDA and CDR2 SQIVND (reference sequence). V shed 6 bases and J 5 bases; nucleotides not matched to a gene: 6. CDR3 length: 13 amino acids. The CDR3, as DNA: TGTGCCAGTAGACAACGGGGGGAGGAGACCCAGTACTTC. Protein product: CASRQRGEETQYF.

The chain carries TRBV7-8 and TRBJ1-5; no clear D gene. The CDR3 runs to 13 residues. V dropped 2 bases and J dropped 4 bases, with 6 bases sitting between them. In germline, CDR1 is SGHVS, CDR2 FQNEAQ. For the CDR3, the DNA is TGTGCCAGCAGCTTACACCTAAATCAGCCCCAGCATTTT. This encodes CASSLHLNQPQHF.

Written as DNA, the CDR3 is TGTGCCTGGAGTCCCGGGACTTTCAATTCACCCCTCCACTTT. It specifies CAWSPGTFNSPLHF. The chain joins TRBV30 to TRBJ1-6; a possible D gene is TRBD1 (5 bases). Looked up from germline, CDR1 is GTSNPN and CDR2 is SVGIG (reference sequence). Trimming pared 2 bases from V and 7 bases from J, leaving 12 bases between. CDR3 length equals 14 residues.

The rearrangement links TRBV5-4 to TRBJ2-5, with 9 positions matching TRBD1. Trimming cost V 4 bases and J 3 bases; bases outside gene matches: 7. There are 15 residues in the CDR3. Germline assignment: CDR1 SGHNT and CDR2 YYREEE (reference sequence). In DNA, the CDR3 is TGTGCCAGCAGCGACGGACAGGGGCGGAAAGAGACCCAGTACTTC. The encoded protein is CASSDGQGRKETQYF. Full variable domain (missing parts from reference TRBV5-4 and TRBJ2-5): ETGVTQSPTHLIKTRGQQVTLRCSSQSGHNTVSWYQQALGQGPQFIFQYYREEENGRGNFPPRFSGLQFPNYSSELNVNALELDDSALYLCASSDGQGRKETQYFGPGTRLLVL.

The DNA for the CDR3 is TGTGCCAGCAGCAAATACAGGCGAGGACAGATGATAGAAGCTTTCTTT. This gives the protein CASSKYRRGQMIEAFF. The rearrangement joins TRBV21-1 to TRBJ1-1; the table's D call of TRBD1 was not tested on the DNA. TRBV21-1 constitutes a pseudogene. The CDR3 totals 16 residues.

The J gene is TRBJ2-5, the V gene TRBV7-2, with D possibly TRBD2 on 5 matching bases. The V end lost 1 base, the J end lost 1 base, and 10 bases lay between the germline ends. CDR3 length equals 15 residues. CDR1 is SGHTA and CDR2 is FQGNSA in the germline V gene. The CDR3 spells CASSLVRGIQETQYF. The CDR3 bases are TGTGCCAGCAGCTTAGTACGGGGAATCCAAGAGACCCAGTACTTC.

The gene calls are TRBV5-4 and TRBJ2-5; D is uncertain. Trimming took off 4 bases at V and 1 base at J, with 11 bases between the two ends. This CDR3 is built from 14 residues. Germline CDR1 is SGHNT and CDR2 is YYREEE (reference sequence). The CDR3, as DNA: TGTGCCAGCAGCCGTGGGCCATCCCAAGAGACCCAGTACTTC. Protein product: CASSRGPSQETQYF.

The rearrangement links TRBV5-1 to TRBJ2-3; 8 positions match TRBD1. Looked up from germline, CDR1 is SGHRS and CDR2 is YFSETQ. The V segment lost 5 bases and the J segment 6 bases; nucleotides outside the gene matches: 8. The CDR3 is made up of 14 amino acids. This CDR3 reads CASSGQGAGDTQYF. For the CDR3, the DNA is TGCGCCAGCAGTGGGCAGGGGGCAGGGGATACGCAGTATTTT.

The chain combines TRBV10-3 with TRBJ2-1; the D gene is possibly TRBD2 (6 bases). This CDR3 has 14 amino acids. From germline, CDR1 is ENHRY and CDR2 SYGVKD. Trimming took 6 bases from V and 9 from J, leaving 18 bases between them. CDR3 sequence (DNA): TGTGCCATCAGGCCGGGACTGTTTTCTACTGAGCAGTTCTTC. Residues: CAIRPGLFSTEQFF.

CDR3 nucleotide sequence: TGTGCCAGCAGCTTGACCAGCGCCCCCCAAGAGACCCAGTACTTC. Protein sequence: CASSLTSAPQETQYF. The chain employs TRBV7-8 and TRBJ2-5, with no clear D. The germline V gene encodes CDR1 SGHVS and CDR2 FQNEAQ. Trimming removed 3 bases from V and 1 base from J, with 12 bases in between. The CDR3 runs to 15 residues.

This clone occurred many times. The chain carries TRBV28 and TRBJ2-7; D gene uncertain. The CDR3 spans 12 residues. V was clipped by 3 bases and J by 0 bases, with 3 bases between them. The germline CDR1 and CDR2 sequences are MDHEN and SYDVKM. DNA for the CDR3: TGTGCCAGCAGTTTCAGCTCCTACGAGCAGTACTTC. Amino acids: CASSFSSYEQYF.

The genes are TRBV28 and TRBJ2-7; 10 bases match TRBD2. The V gene's germline CDR1 is MDHEN and CDR2 SYDVKM. Trimming at V came to 6 bases and at J to 0 bases, leaving 8 bases not matched to a gene. CDR3 length: 16 amino acids. The CDR3 sequence: CASRRKAGGSSYEQYF. CDR3 bases: TGTGCCAGCAGACGTAAAGCGGGGGGGAGCTCCTACGAGCAGTACTTC.

J is TRBJ1-6 and V is TRBV4-1; the match to TRBD1 covers 7 bases. The CDR3 contains 16 residues. The germline gives CDR1 MGHRA, CDR2 YSYEKL. After removal of 5 bases from V and 5 bases from J, the junction contained 9 bases not matched to a gene. The CDR3 sequence is CASSDRLTGNNSPLHF. For the CDR3, the DNA is TGCGCCAGCAGCGACCGCTTGACAGGGAATAATTCACCCCTCCACTTT.

The chain has TRBV5-6 and TRBJ2-1; D uncertain. CDR1 SGHDT and CDR2 YYEEEE come from the germline V gene. This CDR3 is built from 15 residues. V lost 0 bases and J lost 6, with 13 bases in between. The CDR3 DNA follows: TGTGCCAGCAGCTTGGCCGACTCAACTGGCAATGAGCAGTTCTTC. As protein: CASSLADSTGNEQFF.

The chain links TRBV7-2 to TRBJ1-4, with 7 bases fitting TRBD1. Germline CDR1 is SGHTA and CDR2 is FQGNSA. With 5 bases clipped from V and 5 bases from J, the junction kept 14 bases outside the gene matches. This CDR3 contains 17 residues. CDR3 amino acids: CASSPRTGGGANEKLFF. The CDR3 DNA is TGTGCCAGCAGCCCACGGACAGGTGGTGGTGCGAATGAAAAACTGTTTTTT.

This clone was recorded a few times. This sequence joins TRBV13 and TRBJ2-1; 7 bases are a match to TRBD2. Looked up from germline, CDR1 is PRHDT and CDR2 is FYEKMQ (reference sequence). V dropped 5 bases and J dropped 7; count of bases not matched to a gene: 5. CDR3 length: 13 amino acids. The CDR3 DNA sequence: TGTGCCAGCAGCAGCGGGACTCCTAATGAGCAGTTCTTC. Its translation: CASSSGTPNEQFF.

The genes are TRBV11-2 and TRBJ2-1; no clear D. Germline V lookup: CDR1 SGHAT, CDR2 FQNNGV. The CDR3 is 14 residues long. V lost 3 bases to trimming and J lost 6 bases, with 12 bases between them. As DNA, the CDR3 is TGTGCCAGCAGCTTGGCCCCGGGTCGCAATGAGCAGTTCTTC. Its translation is CASSLAPGRNEQFF.